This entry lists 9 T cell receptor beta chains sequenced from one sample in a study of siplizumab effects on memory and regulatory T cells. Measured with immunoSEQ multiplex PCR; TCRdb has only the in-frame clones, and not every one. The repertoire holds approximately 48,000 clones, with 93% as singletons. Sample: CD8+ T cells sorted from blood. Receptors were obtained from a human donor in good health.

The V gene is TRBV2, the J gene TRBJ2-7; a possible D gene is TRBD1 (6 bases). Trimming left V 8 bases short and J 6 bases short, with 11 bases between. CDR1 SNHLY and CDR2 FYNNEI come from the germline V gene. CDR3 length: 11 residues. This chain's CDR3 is CASLEGGEQYF. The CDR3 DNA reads TGTGCCAGCCTTGAAGGGGGCGAGCAGTACTTC. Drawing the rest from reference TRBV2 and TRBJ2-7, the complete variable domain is EPEVTQTPSHQVTQMGQEVILRCVPISNHLYFYWYRQILGQKVEFLVSFYNNEISEKSEIFDDQFSVERPDGSNFTLKIRSTKLEDSAMYFCASLEGGEQYFGPGTRLTVT.

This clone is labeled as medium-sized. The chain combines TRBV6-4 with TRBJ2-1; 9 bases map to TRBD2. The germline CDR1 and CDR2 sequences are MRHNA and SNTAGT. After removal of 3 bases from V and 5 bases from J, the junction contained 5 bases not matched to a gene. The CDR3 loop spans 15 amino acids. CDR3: CASSEASGAHNEQFF. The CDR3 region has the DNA TGTGCCAGCAGTGAGGCTAGCGGGGCCCACAATGAGCAGTTCTTC.

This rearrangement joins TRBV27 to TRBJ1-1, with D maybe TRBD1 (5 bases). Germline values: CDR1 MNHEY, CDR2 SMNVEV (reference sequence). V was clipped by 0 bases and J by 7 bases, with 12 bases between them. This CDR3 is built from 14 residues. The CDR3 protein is CASSLSPGGSEAFF. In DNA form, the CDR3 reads TGTGCCAGCAGTTTATCCCCGGGGGGGAGTGAAGCTTTCTTT.

The CDR3 loop reads CASSQGYGGGTEAFF. The CDR3 region has the DNA TGCGCCAGCAGCCAAGGTTACGGGGGAGGGACTGAAGCTTTCTTT. The chain has TRBV4-1 and TRBJ1-1; tentatively, D is TRBD1 (5 bases). With 1 base removed from V and 5 bases from J, the gap between germline ends came to 14 bases. The germline V gene has CDR1 MGHRA and CDR2 YSYEKL. CDR3 length: 15 amino acids.

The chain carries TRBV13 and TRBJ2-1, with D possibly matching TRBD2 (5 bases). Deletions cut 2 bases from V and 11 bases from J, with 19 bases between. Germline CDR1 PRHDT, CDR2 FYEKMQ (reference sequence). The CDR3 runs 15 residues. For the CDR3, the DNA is TGTGCCAGCAGCTTAACACGGGATGAACTTGATAAGCAGTTCTTC. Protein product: CASSLTRDELDKQFF. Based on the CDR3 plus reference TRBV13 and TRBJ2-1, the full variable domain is AAGVIQSPRHLIKEKRETATLKCYPIPRHDTVYWYQQGPGQDPQFLISFYEKMQSDKGSIPDRFSAQQFSDYHSELNMSSLELGDSALYFCASSLTRDELDKQFFGPGTRLTVL.

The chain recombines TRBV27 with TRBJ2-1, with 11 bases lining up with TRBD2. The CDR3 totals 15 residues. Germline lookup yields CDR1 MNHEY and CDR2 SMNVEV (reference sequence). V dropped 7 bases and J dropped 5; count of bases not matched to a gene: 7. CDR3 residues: CASTPGTSGNNEQFF. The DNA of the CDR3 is TGTGCCAGCACACCAGGGACTAGCGGAAACAATGAGCAGTTCTTC.

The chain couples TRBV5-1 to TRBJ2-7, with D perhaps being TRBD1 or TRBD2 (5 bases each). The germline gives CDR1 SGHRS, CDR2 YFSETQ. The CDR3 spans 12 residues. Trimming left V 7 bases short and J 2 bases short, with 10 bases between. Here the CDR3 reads CASRDGTYEQYF. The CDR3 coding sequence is TGCGCCAGCCGGGACGGCACCTACGAGCAGTACTTC.

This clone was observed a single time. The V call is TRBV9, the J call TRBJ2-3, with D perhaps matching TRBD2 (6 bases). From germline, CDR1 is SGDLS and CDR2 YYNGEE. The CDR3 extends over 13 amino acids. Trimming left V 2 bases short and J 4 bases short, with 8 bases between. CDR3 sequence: CASSVGSPDTQYF. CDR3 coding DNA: TGTGCCAGCAGCGTCGGGAGTCCAGATACGCAGTATTTT. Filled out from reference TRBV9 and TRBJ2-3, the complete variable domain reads DSGVTQTPKHLITATGQRVTLRCSPRSGDLSVYWYQQSLDQGLQFLIQYYNGEERAKGNILERFSAQQFPDLHSELNLSSLELGDSALYFCASSVGSPDTQYFGPGTRLTVL.

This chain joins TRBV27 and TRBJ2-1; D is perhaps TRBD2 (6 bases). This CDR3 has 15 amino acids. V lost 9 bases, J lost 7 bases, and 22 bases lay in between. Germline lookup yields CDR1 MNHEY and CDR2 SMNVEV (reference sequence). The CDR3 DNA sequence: TGTGCCAGTTCTGTAACTAGCCCATCTACAAATGAGCAGTTCTTC. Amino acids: CASSVTSPSTNEQFF.